This is a list of T cell receptor beta chains from one sample in a study of blood T cell repertoires in COVID-19. Repertoires were generated with immunoSEQ multiplex PCR, while TCRdb's copy carries only in-frame clones and drops some. The table records 45,000 to 60,000 clones, 85% to 90% of them present only once. Sequencing was carried out using peripheral blood. These receptors were collected from a human donor in a cohort sampled during active COVID-19. CDR3s include the opening cysteine and the closing phenylalanine or tryptophan. A D gene is named only where the DNA matches it firmly. Not every row has a clone size; where given, it reads once, few, many or a size class.

j_call	d_call	v_call	clone_size	cdr3_aa	cdr3_nt
TRBJ1-2	TRBD1	TRBV25-1	NA	CASSVRDRAFSGYTF	TGTGCCAGCAGTGTCCGGGACAGGGCCTTCTCTGGCTACACCTTC
TRBJ1-2	NA	TRBV3-1/TRBV3-2	NA	CASSYITDNYGYTF	TGTGCCAGCAGCTACATAACAGATAACTATGGCTACACCTTC
TRBJ2-2	NA	TRBV6-6	NA	CASSRRIPGNTGELFF	TGTGCCAGCAGTCGACGAATCCCAGGGAACACCGGGGAGCTGTTTTTT
TRBJ1-2	TRBD1	TRBV7-9	NA	CASSLGGTDYGYTF	TGTGCCAGCAGCTTAGGGGGGACAGACTATGGCTACACCTTC
TRBJ1-5	TRBD1	TRBV6-6	NA	CASREGQGNNQPQHF	TGTGCCAGCAGAGAGGGACAGGGGAACAATCAGCCCCAGCATTTT
TRBJ2-1	TRBD2	TRBV30	NA	CAWSYSGSGSYNEQFF	TGTGCCTGGAGTTATAGCGGGAGTGGGTCCTACAATGAGCAGTTCTTC
TRBJ1-4	NA	TRBV7-8	once	CASSLNRENNEKLFF	TGTGCCAGCAGCCTAAACAGGGAAAACAATGAAAAACTGTTTTTT
TRBJ1-1	NA	TRBV18	few	CASSPKPGENTEAFF	TGTGCCAGCTCACCCAAACCGGGAGAGAACACTGAAGCTTTCTTT
TRBJ2-1	NA	TRBV6-5	NA	CASSPAPDSYNEQFF	TGTGCCAGCAGTCCCGCCCCTGACAGCTACAATGAGCAGTTCTTC
TRBJ1-1	TRBD1	TRBV12-3/TRBV12-4	NA	CASSLRGQTEAFF	TGTGCCAGCAGTTTAAGGGGGCAGACTGAAGCTTTCTTT
TRBJ1-5	NA	TRBV19	few	CATRGRSSNQPQHF	TGTGCCACCCGTGGTAGGAGTAGCAATCAGCCCCAGCATTTT
TRBJ1-5	NA	TRBV19	NA	CASTLREGEDQPQHF	TGTGCCAGTACCCTTCGGGAGGGGGAAGATCAGCCCCAGCATTTT
TRBJ2-2	NA	TRBV5-1	NA	CASSLVTRSNTGELFF	TGCGCCAGCAGCCTGGTGACTAGATCGAACACCGGGGAGCTGTTTTTT
TRBJ2-2	TRBD1	TRBV29-1	NA	CSVGDPGQGLGTGELFF	TGCAGCGTTGGAGACCCTGGACAGGGGCTCGGGACCGGGGAGCTGTTTTTT
TRBJ2-2	NA	TRBV24-1	once	CATSDLGGELFF	TGTGCCACCAGTGATCTAGGCGGGGAGCTGTTTTTT
TRBJ1-2	NA	TRBV6-5	once	CASRTTGIYGYTF	TGTGCCAGCAGAACTACAGGGATTTACGGCTACACCTTC
TRBJ1-5	NA	TRBV5-5	NA	CASSLGTGGTQPQHF	TGTGCCAGCAGCTTGGGTACGGGGGGCACTCAGCCCCAGCATTTT
TRBJ2-3	TRBD1	TRBV27	NA	CASSQQTGDSGDTQYF	TGTGCCAGCAGTCAGCAAACAGGGGATTCGGGAGATACGCAGTATTTT
TRBJ1-3	TRBD1	TRBV5-5	NA	CASSLADRAAGNTIYF	TGTGCCAGCAGCTTGGCCGACAGGGCGGCTGGAAACACCATATATTTT
TRBJ2-3	NA	TRBV6-5	NA	CASSRDTDTQYF	TGTGCCAGCAGTCGGGACACAGATACGCAGTATTTT
TRBJ2-4	NA	TRBV2	NA	CASRDQGIAKNIQYF	TGTGCCAGCAGGGATCAGGGTATCGCCAAAAACATTCAGTACTTC
TRBJ1-1	NA	TRBV18	NA	CASSPQNTEAFF	TGTGCCAGCTCACCCCAGAACACTGAAGCTTTCTTT
TRBJ2-1	NA	TRBV5-1	NA	CASSSGRDSESYNEQFF	TGCGCCAGCAGCTCGGGCCGGGACTCGGAGTCCTACAATGAGCAGTTCTTC
TRBJ2-1	TRBD2	TRBV18	NA	CASSPPHSSGRSRPGEQFF	TGTGCCAGCTCACCCCCTCACAGTAGCGGGCGTTCCCGTCCCGGTGAGCAGTTCTTC
TRBJ2-7	TRBD1	TRBV9	NA	CASSGSTQGSYYEQYF	TGTGCCAGCAGCGGTAGTACACAGGGGAGTTACTACGAGCAGTACTTC
TRBJ1-4	NA	TRBV11-1	NA	CASSRRPDSSNEKLFF	TGTGCCAGCAGCCGGAGACCGGACAGCTCTAATGAAAAACTGTTTTTT
TRBJ2-7	TRBD1	TRBV19	NA	CASSLQQGFGYEQYF	TGTGCCAGTTCCCTCCAACAGGGGTTCGGGTACGAGCAGTACTTC
TRBJ2-1	TRBD2	TRBV5-4	NA	CASSTRTSGRNEQFF	TGTGCCAGCAGCACTAGGACTAGCGGGAGGAATGAGCAGTTCTTC
TRBJ2-1	TRBD2	TRBV3-1/TRBV3-2	NA	CASSQAVGSGAYNEQFF	TGTGCCAGCAGCCAAGCCGTTGGTAGCGGGGCGTACAATGAGCAGTTCTTC
TRBJ1-6	NA	TRBV5-1	NA	CASTLGTLNSPLHF	TGCGCCAGCACCTTAGGGACACTCAATTCACCCCTCCACTTT
TRBJ2-3	TRBD2	TRBV2	NA	CASMERELDTQYF	TGTGCCAGCATGGAGCGGGAGCTAGATACGCAGTATTTT
TRBJ1-1	NA	TRBV2	NA	CASSRQVNTEAFF	TGTGCCAGCAGCCGACAGGTGAACACTGAAGCTTTCTTT
TRBJ2-1	TRBD1	TRBV10-3	NA	CAIRRQGAVNEQFF	TGTGCCATCAGACGACAGGGGGCGGTTAATGAGCAGTTCTTC
TRBJ1-2	NA	TRBV2	NA	CATQDSQGGYTF	TGTGCCACCCAGGACAGTCAAGGGGGCTACACCTTC
TRBJ1-4	NA	TRBV7-2	NA	CASRRAGGINEKLFF	TGTGCCAGCAGGCGCGCGGGGGGGATTAATGAAAAACTGTTTTTT
TRBJ1-2	NA	TRBV6-1	NA	CASSAAGAGYGYTF	TGTGCCAGCAGTGCCGCTGGGGCTGGCTATGGCTACACCTTC
TRBJ1-6	NA	TRBV27	NA	CASSSFNSPLHF	TGTGCCAGCAGTTCATTTAATTCACCCCTCCACTTT
TRBJ1-4	TRBD1	TRBV5-6	NA	CASSTTGGIDEKLFF	TGTGCCAGCAGCACTACAGGGGGCATAGATGAAAAACTGTTTTTT
TRBJ1-5	NA	TRBV20-1	NA	CSARDREAQHF	TGCAGTGCTAGAGATCGCGAGGCCCAGCATTTT
TRBJ2-5	NA	TRBV18	NA	CASSPPAGGRGETQYF	TGTGCCAGCTCACCACCGGCCGGGGGTCGGGGGGAGACCCAGTACTTC
TRBJ1-1	NA	TRBV19	NA	CASSITEGRQAFF	TGTGCCAGTAGTATAACGGAGGGGCGACAGGCTTTCTTT
TRBJ1-1	NA	TRBV11-2	NA	CASSSDRNWNTEAFF	TGTGCCAGCAGCTCAGACAGGAATTGGAACACTGAAGCTTTCTTT
TRBJ2-7	NA	TRBV6-5	NA	CASSYSITDHYEQYF	TGTGCCAGCAGTTACTCGATCACAGACCATTACGAGCAGTACTTC
TRBJ2-3	NA	TRBV5-1	NA	CASSSLPGTSTDTQYF	TGCGCCAGCAGCTCGCTGCCTGGGACTAGCACAGATACGCAGTATTTT
TRBJ2-2	TRBD2	TRBV11-2	NA	CASSFQTSGTGELFF	TGTGCCAGCAGCTTCCAGACTAGCGGCACCGGGGAGCTGTTTTTT
TRBJ2-3	NA	TRBV5-4	NA	CASSSGDTQYF	TGTGCCAGCAGCTCAGGAGATACGCAGTATTTT
TRBJ1-4	NA	TRBV21-1	NA	CASSTPGTGCEKLFF	TGTGCCAGCAGCACCCCCGGGACAGGTTGTGAAAAACTGTTTTTT
TRBJ1-5	NA	TRBV28	NA	CASSFESQGYQPQHF	TGTGCCAGCAGTTTCGAGTCGCAGGGATATCAGCCCCAGCATTTT
TRBJ2-4	NA	TRBV6-2/TRBV6-3	NA	CASSPQGGGRNIQYF	TGTGCCAGCAGTCCCCAAGGGGGAGGGAGGAACATTCAGTACTTC
TRBJ2-1	TRBD2	TRBV24-1	NA	CATSASETSGPNSNYNEQFF	TGTGCCACCAGTGCTTCCGAAACTAGCGGCCCGAACTCGAATTACAATGAGCAGTTCTTC
TRBJ2-1	NA	TRBV6-1	NA	CASSEFPQGGGYEQFF	TGTGCCAGCAGTGAATTCCCGCAGGGGGGAGGCTATGAGCAGTTCTTC
TRBJ2-1	TRBD2	TRBV5-1	NA	CASSNIAGVGNEQFF	TGCGCCAGCAGCAACATAGCGGGAGTAGGGAATGAGCAGTTCTTC
TRBJ2-7	TRBD1	TRBV15	NA	CATSRDTGGSLEQYF	TGTGCCACCAGCAGAGATACAGGGGGATCCCTCGAGCAGTACTTC
TRBJ1-1	NA	TRBV3-1/TRBV3-2	NA	CASSPIGLLNTEAFF	TGTGCCAGCAGCCCTATTGGACTCCTGAACACTGAAGCTTTCTTT